This TCR beta chain was sequenced during a study of cytomegalovirus exposure and HLA in healthy donors (dated by TCRdb to 2015 to 2018). For the study in its entirety: According to an earlier analysis of 550 to 700 of the donors, about 180 million T cells yielded approximately 120 million unique TCR beta sequences and less than 300 Gb of sequence data. An early release that covered fewer than 750 HLA-typed donors contained approximately 300 gigabases of sequencing data and 80 million or so unique TCR sequences. Of the 300 to 400 genotyped donors, approximately 82% fell in the genetic ancestry cluster associated with self-reported Caucasian donors. The aim of the study was to test whether cataloging public T cell receptors could identify signatures of past pathogen exposure. The T cell repertoires of roughly 660 subjects were profiled by immunosequencing and related to cytomegalovirus serostatus. In addition to the first cohort of 666 subjects, a separate validation cohort of 100 to 150 different subjects was used. To predict cytomegalovirus infection status, the study brought together high-throughput TCR immunosequencing, statistical association of individual TCRs with disease status, and machine learning. To study patterns of TCR occurrence, a later analysis re-analyzed previously published TCR beta repertoires from around 700 donors and added high-resolution HLA genotyping. In the later analysis, no new phenotypic data were used to find candidate immune exposures; instead, reliance was placed on TCR beta sequences and their occurrence across donors. An earlier analysis of 587 of the donors applied high-throughput TCR beta sequencing to assess whether each TCR beta V gene segment acted as functional or pseudogenic. Donor age, sex, ethnicity and CMV serostatus were compiled alongside the repertoire data. A later genetic analysis took genome-wide SNP genotypes for about 60% of the roughly 670 donors and used that subset as a discovery cohort. All discovery cohort repertoires had been generated using a single sequencing platform. Both class I and class II loci were covered by HLA typing, at four-digit resolution. Typing coverage varied by locus: roughly 629-630 donors for A, B, C, DRB1 and DQB1; roughly 560 for DQA1; more than 600 for DPA1; fewer than 480 for DPB1. Several DR-DQ haplotypes were treated as single units for association and clustering because of strong linkage in the cohort. Across 300 to 400 genotyped donors of the cohort, an average of 235,054 unique TCR beta nucleotide sequences per donor were sequenced, and around 20% of those sequences were non-productive.

Libraries were constructed by the immunoSEQ multiplex PCR assay. A mixture of 60 forward primers for TCR Vbeta segments and 13 reverse primers for TCR Jbeta segments was used in the multiplex PCR. A multiplex PCR assay on genomic DNA amplified the CDR3 region of rearranged TCR beta genes. The amplified TCR beta libraries were sequenced on the Illumina HiSeq System as 87-base-pair reads. As for the authors' bioinformatics: In a later analysis, tens of millions of unique TCR beta chains were counted across the 650 to 750 repertoires, and roughly 10 million of these chains were shared by at least two donors. Raw reads were error-corrected and collapsed into unique sequences by a nearest-neighbor algorithm in which closely related sequences were merged to remove PCR and sequencing errors. Alignment of CDR3 sequences to IMGT reference sequences was used to assign V, D and J gene segments. For a sequence to be retained, a match of at least six nucleotides was required to both a V gene segment and a J gene segment. Rearrangements were called productive when the CDR3 lacked stop codons and stayed in frame with V and J; all others were non-productive. CDR3 was defined by IMGT convention, running from the second conserved V-encoded cysteine to the conserved J-encoded phenylalanine. Sequences without an unambiguous match to a single V gene segment were excluded from the earlier analysis of about 600 of the donors. An earlier analysis of 500 to 700 of the donors classified V segments as functional when productive rearrangements were above 56.7% and as segregating when the standard deviation between donors was above 5%. A statistical classification framework was built for diagnosing cytomegalovirus status from the catalog of TCR beta chain sequences. In a later analysis, TCR nucleotide sequences were compared against IMGT/GENE-DB human TR gene sequences so that V and J genes could be assigned. In a later analysis, CDR3 sequences and most-parsimonious VDJ recombination scenarios were assigned using the TCRdist pipeline. In a later analysis, each TCR beta chain was defined by its CDR3 amino acid sequence together with its V-gene family, and reads without a unique V-gene family were excluded. As a way to deal with suspected cross-contamination and a sequencing artifact, a later analysis dropped over 550 nucleotide sequences that were highly shared and had low generation probability. A later analysis calculated a clonal expansion index for each public chain from normalized within-repertoire ranks of inferred template counts. In a later analysis, generation probabilities were computed using a VDJ recombination model fitted to out-of-frame rearrangements, and the results were checked against IGoR. In a later analysis, TCR-TCR, TCR-HLA and TCR-CMV co-occurrence was scored with hypergeometric tests, and a repertoire-size bias correction was applied to TCR pairs. A later analysis estimated false discovery rates by permuting HLA or CMV assignments 20 times. In a later analysis, co-occurring TCRs were grouped with DBSCAN, and TCRdist sequence similarity was added when clustering was performed within HLA-allele-positive subsets. Repertoires with fewer than 30,000 or more than 120,000 public chains, plus five repertoires with anomalous nucleotide sharing, were excluded from co-occurrence clustering. This immuneACCESS table, as held by TCRdb, lists in-frame sequences with V and J called but not all clones. Of the missing ones, under half trace to an unresolved V gene in checked studies; the others have no known cause. V, J and clone size reflect that table, while D and trimming were determined from the DNA. Counted in this sample were about 180,000 clones; roughly three quarters of them appeared once. The top ten constitute roughly an eighth of the sample.

Study-wide conclusions, independent of this receptor: According to a later analysis, parvovirus B19, influenza, CMV and Epstein-Barr virus appeared linked to several top co-occurrence clusters. A cluster of highly shared sequence variants was judged likely to be a technical artifact of the sequencing pipeline. Because HLA typing was missing for some donors at each locus, association tests included only the typed subset. In vitro tests confirmed that a few of the cytomegalovirus-associated TCR beta chains recognize cytomegalovirus antigens. The 87-base-pair reads could not distinguish some IMGT-functional V segments, including TRBV6-2 and TRBV6-3, so those segments were excluded. For the cohort, immune exposure information was limited to CMV serostatus. According to the authors, the approach could potentially be generalized to other disease states and immunological phenotypes. Broadly in line with IMGT annotations, most TCR beta V segments showed up in productive rearrangements about 90% or about 30% of the time in an earlier analysis of approximately 640 of the donors. According to a later analysis, TCR association rates differed among HLA loci, with DRB1 alleles showing the most associated TCRs and HLA-C alleles showing the fewest. Compared with equally common non-associated chains, HLA-associated TCR beta chains in a later analysis were more clonally expanded and had lower generation probabilities. Correlated functional status among segregating V segments might reflect linkage disequilibrium, but an unknown experimental factor could not be ruled out. The presence/absence analyses assumed that sequencing depth was roughly uniform across donors, and that assumption may not be true. A total of fewer than 200 TCR beta chains were listed by the study as associated with cytomegalovirus. Roughly 17 rarely observed V segments, including chromosome 9 orphons, were excluded from the earlier analysis of a few hundred of the donors because counts were too low. A further reported finding was that TCR beta sequences accurately predicted the HLA-A and HLA-B alleles for most subjects in the first cohort. According to a later genetic analysis, donors in an Asian-associated ancestry cluster had fewer N-insertions in productive TCRs than the roughly 660-donor mean. An association between a missense DCLRE1C variant and V-gene and J-gene trimming of TCR beta chains was found in a later genetic analysis and replicated in an independent cohort. In a later analysis, around 15,000 TCR beta sequences were associated with specific HLA alleles at a false discovery rate of 0.05. According to a later analysis, most CMV-associated TCR beta chains appeared to be HLA-restricted, and the HLA associations seemed to be driven largely by CMV exposure. When HLA alleles, especially DR and DQ, strongly co-occurred, TCR associations were difficult to assign to individual alleles. This cohort had only TCR beta chains sequenced, and the lack of alpha or paired-chain data limited which features could be detected. The classifier was reported to diagnose cytomegalovirus status with high specificity and sensitivity in both the original and validation cohorts. Most TCR sequences were seen in very few donors, while some public TCRs were found in many individuals.

Remarks on this clone: The clone's antigen remains unknown. No base-level quality is on record; no much larger clone is a single base apart.

The cohort consisted of 670 or so healthy bone marrow donors. All cohort members were sampled while nominally healthy, although unrecorded immune exposures were likely present. The donor was CMV seropositive and was included in the group of almost 300 seropositive cohort members. Each donor provided a peripheral blood sample, and peripheral blood mononuclear cells were used for TCR beta sequencing. Genomic DNA extraction from the blood cell samples was performed with the Qiagen DNeasy Blood Extraction Kit. The V and J ends are trimmed by 1 base and 4 bases, leaving 16 bases between them. The CDR3, from cysteine to phenylalanine, totals 16 residues. The kept DNA is CDR3 alone, 48 bases in frame from the first base. Taken from the germline V gene, the CDR1 and CDR2 loops are SGHVS and FNYEAQ.

This TCR was recovered from a woman aged 50 to 60 in good health and CMV-seropositive. Material: PBMCs. The chain joins TRBV7-6 to TRBJ2-5; the best D guess is TRBD2, with 6 bases matching. The base sequence is TGTGCCAGCAGCTTAGAGGGGCAGGGAGGAGGAGAGACCCAGTACTTC. This translates into CASSLEGQGGGETQYF.